This T cell receptor (beta chain) appears in the sequencing data of a study of blood T cell repertoires in COVID-19. Study-wide background: Material from acute and convalescent COVID-19 was sourced from the United States, Italy and Spain. Nucleic acid was either cDNA or gDNA, and it came from T cells, B-cell-depleted T cells, or PBMCs.

V trimming: 6 bases; J trimming: 7 bases; junction bases outside the gene matches: 5. In germline, CDR1 is MNHEY, CDR2 SMNVEV (reference sequence). This CDR3 has 12 amino acids. Methods used by the authors: Quantification of nucleated cells was approximated via reference gene primer amplification. This table comes from immunoSEQ multiplex PCR, and its TCRdb copy is limited to in-frame clones, with some not included. V, J and clone size reflect that table, while D and trimming were determined from the DNA. The data show around 86,000 clones, with approximately 86% seen just once and 29% held by the top ten.

The V call is TRBV27, the J call TRBJ1-2; 7 bases are a match to TRBD1. Sample: peripheral blood. The clonotype comes from a woman aged 80 or older with acute or convalescent COVID-19. CDR3 protein: CASRSTGSGYTF. CDR3 DNA: TGTGCCAGCAGGTCGACAGGGAGTGGCTACACCTTC.